This T cell receptor beta chain came from a study of T cell repertoires in cytomegalovirus infection (dated by TCRdb to about 2019). Regarding the research as a whole: Recently identified HLA-C-restricted CMV epitopes, whose presentation resists viral immunomodulation, were targeted by peptide stimulations together with well-studied HLA-B-restricted epitopes. Donor HLA type was relevant to the analysis, because carriage of CMV infection together with the matching HLA type was indicated by public TCR beta signatures. What the work shows at the level of the full study, not this receptor alone: The ex vivo response was dominated by HLA-C-restricted CMV-specific TCR beta clonotypes, which also provided the single most frequent clonotype in two of eight donors. In both this cohort and an independent cohort of several hundred donors, the cumulative frequency of public TCR beta family members distinguished carriers of CMV infection plus the relevant HLA type.

The treatment or condition label of this sample denotes: in vitro stimulation with specific CMV peptide epitopes to enrich CMV-specific T cells. V drops 6 bases and J drops 3 bases, leaving 17 bases in between. Counted from cysteine to phenylalanine, this CDR3 has 15 amino acids. Of the read, only the CDR3 DNA is kept; its 45 bases are in frame from base 1. Looking up the germline V gene (reference sequence) yields CDR1 LNHDA and CDR2 SQIVND. Reads for this sample came from an Illumina HiSeq 1500. The public reads were reprocessed in TCRdb via fastp at Q25 and MiXCR, keeping in-frame beta chains. When rows share a CDR3 protein, they turn into one entry using the most common DNA and genes. This sample gives around 710,000 distinct CDR3 sequences in total; almost 30% of them show up just once. The ten biggest clones cover roughly 13% of the sample. As to this clonotype: Its recognized antigen is unknown. Base quality data are lacking; no much larger clone is found one base away.

Rearrangement joined TRBV19 to TRBJ2-5; the D gene is possibly TRBD1, with 6 bases matching. Sample: cultured CD8+ T cells from PBMCs, taken from culture after CMV antigen stimulation. This sequence originates from a human donor in good health (CMV status not recorded). Some clones in this sample may be carry-over from other donors' samples. CDR3 reads: CASSEQGSGEETQYF. The base sequence is TGTGCCAGTAGCGAACAGGGATCTGGAGAAGAGACCCAGTACTTC.